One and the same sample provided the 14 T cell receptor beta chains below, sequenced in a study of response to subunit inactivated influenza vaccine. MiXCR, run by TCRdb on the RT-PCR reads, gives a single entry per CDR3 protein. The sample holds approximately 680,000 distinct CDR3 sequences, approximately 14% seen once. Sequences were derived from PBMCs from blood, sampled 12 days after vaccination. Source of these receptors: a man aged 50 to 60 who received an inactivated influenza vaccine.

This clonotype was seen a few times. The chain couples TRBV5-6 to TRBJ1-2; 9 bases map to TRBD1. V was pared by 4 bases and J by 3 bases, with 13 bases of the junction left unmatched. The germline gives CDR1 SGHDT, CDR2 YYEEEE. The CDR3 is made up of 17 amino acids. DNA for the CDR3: TGTGCCAGCAGCCGACTATCGGACAGGGGATCGTACTATGGCTACACCTTC. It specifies CASSRLSDRGSYYGYTF.

The CDR3 is CASSPAFGGEQYF. The CDR3 DNA follows: TGTGCCAGCAGCCCCGCGTTCGGGGGCGAGCAGTACTTC. V and J are TRBV7-2 and TRBJ2-7; possibly TRBD2 for D (6 bases). Between the trimmed V and J ends, which lost 5 bases and 6 bases, there was a span of 14 bases. CDR1 SGHTA and CDR2 FQGNSA come from the germline V gene. CDR3 length equals 13 residues.

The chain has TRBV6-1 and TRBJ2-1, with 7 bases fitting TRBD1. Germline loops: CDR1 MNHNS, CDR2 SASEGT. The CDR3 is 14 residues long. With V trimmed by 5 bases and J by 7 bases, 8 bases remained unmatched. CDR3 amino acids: CASSTRQGWNEQFF. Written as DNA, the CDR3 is TGTGCCAGCAGTACCAGACAGGGCTGGAATGAGCAGTTCTTC.

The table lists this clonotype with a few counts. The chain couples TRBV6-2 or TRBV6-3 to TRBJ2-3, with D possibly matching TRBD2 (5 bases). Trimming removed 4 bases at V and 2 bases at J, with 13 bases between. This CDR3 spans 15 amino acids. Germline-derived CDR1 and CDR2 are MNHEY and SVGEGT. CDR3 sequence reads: CASSSPGINTDTQYF. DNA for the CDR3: TGTGCCAGCAGTTCACCCGGGATTAACACAGATACGCAGTATTTT.

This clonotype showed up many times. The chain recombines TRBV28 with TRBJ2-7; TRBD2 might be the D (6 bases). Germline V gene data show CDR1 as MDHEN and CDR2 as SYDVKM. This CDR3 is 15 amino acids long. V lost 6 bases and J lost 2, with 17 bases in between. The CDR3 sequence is CASRSRDWSAYEQYF. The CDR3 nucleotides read TGTGCCAGCAGATCCCGGGACTGGAGCGCCTACGAGCAGTACTTC.

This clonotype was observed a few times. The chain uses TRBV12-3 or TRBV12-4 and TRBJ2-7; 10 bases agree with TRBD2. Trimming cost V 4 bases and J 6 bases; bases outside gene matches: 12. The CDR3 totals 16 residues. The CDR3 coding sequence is TGTGCCAGCAGTTCCCCAGCGGGGGGGCCAAAAGGCGAGCAGTACTTC. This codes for CASSSPAGGPKGEQYF.

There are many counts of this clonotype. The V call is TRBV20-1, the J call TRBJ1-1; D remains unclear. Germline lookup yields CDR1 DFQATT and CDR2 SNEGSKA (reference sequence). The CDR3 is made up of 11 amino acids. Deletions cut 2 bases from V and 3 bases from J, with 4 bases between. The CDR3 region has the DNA TGCAGTGCTAGACCCCACACTGAAGCTTTCTTT. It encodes CSARPHTEAFF.

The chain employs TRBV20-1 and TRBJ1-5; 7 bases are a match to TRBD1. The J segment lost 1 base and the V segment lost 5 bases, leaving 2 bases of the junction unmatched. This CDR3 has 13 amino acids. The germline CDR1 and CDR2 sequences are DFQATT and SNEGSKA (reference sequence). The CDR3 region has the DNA TGCAGTGCTGGGACAGAGAGCAATCAGCCCCAGCATTTT. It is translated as CSAGTESNQPQHF.

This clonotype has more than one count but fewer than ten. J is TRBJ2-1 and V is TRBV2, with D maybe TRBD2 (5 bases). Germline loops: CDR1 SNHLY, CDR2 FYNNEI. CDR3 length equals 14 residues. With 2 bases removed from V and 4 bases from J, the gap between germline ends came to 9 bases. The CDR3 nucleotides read TGTGCCAGCAGTGAAACTCGGACTTACAATGAGCAGTTCTTC. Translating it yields CASSETRTYNEQFF.

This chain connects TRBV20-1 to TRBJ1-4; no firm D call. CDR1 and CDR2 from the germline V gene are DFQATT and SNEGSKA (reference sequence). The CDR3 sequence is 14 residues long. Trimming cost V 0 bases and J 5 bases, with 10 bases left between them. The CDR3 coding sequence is TGCAGTGCTAGAGATCTTTCCGGGAATGAAAAACTGTTTTTT. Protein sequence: CSARDLSGNEKLFF.

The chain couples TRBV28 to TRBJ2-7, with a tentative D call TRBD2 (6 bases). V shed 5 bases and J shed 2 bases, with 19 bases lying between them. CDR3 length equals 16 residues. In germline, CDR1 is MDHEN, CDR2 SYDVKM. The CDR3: CASSPSGTAFTYEQYF. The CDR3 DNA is TGTGCCAGCAGTCCTTCCGGGACTGCTTTTACCTACGAGCAGTACTTC.

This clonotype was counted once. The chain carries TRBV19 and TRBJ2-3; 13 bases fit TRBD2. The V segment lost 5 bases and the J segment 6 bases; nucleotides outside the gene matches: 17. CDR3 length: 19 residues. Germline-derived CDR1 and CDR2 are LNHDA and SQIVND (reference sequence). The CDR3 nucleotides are TGTGCCAGTAGTCGTACCGGGACTAGCGGGATCAGACTGGAGGATACGCAGTATTTT. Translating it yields CASSRTGTSGIRLEDTQYF.

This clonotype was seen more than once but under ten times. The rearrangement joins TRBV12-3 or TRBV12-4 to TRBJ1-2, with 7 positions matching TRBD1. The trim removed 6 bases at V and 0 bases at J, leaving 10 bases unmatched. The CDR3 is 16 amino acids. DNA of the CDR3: TGTGCCAGCAGCCCTGGACAGGTTTTAACTAACTATGGCTACACCTTC. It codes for CASSPGQVLTNYGYTF.

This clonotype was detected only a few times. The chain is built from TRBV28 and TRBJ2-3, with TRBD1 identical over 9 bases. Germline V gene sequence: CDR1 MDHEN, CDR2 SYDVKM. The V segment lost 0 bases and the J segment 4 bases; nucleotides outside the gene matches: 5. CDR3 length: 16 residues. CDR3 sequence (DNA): TGTGCCAGCAGTTTATGGACAGGGGGTGACGCAGATACGCAGTATTTT. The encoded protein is CASSLWTGGDADTQYF.